This is a list of T cell receptor beta chains from one sample in a study of blood T cell repertoires in COVID-19. Measured with immunoSEQ multiplex PCR; TCRdb has only the in-frame clones, and not every one. Among around 250,000 clones listed, more than 85% were seen once. The source material was peripheral blood. These receptors all stem from a man aged 18 to 30 with active or convalescent COVID-19. Each CDR3 is given with its conserved first and last residue. The order of the fields is D gene, V gene, J gene, clone size, CDR3 protein, CDR3 DNA. The D gene is left open where the match is weak. Size tells how often a clone was seen (once, few, many) or the class of an expanded clone, and some rows leave it out.

>NA|TRBV3-1/TRBV3-2|TRBJ1-4|NA
CASSATGRDEKLFF
TGTGCCAGCAGCGCTACAGGGCGGGATGAAAAACTGTTTTTT
>NA|TRBV18|TRBJ1-2|NA
CASSPPILEGPYGYTF
TGTGCCAGCTCACCACCGATTCTGGAGGGGCCCTATGGCTACACCTTC
>NA|TRBV28|TRBJ1-5|NA
CASSADRFNQPQHF
TGTGCCAGCAGCGCAGACAGGTTCAATCAGCCCCAGCATTTT
>NA|TRBV5-1|TRBJ2-3|NA
CASSLVRGTDTQYF
TGCGCCAGCAGCTTGGTTAGAGGCACAGATACGCAGTATTTT
>TRBD1|TRBV6-1|TRBJ1-6|many
CASSEAPQGYSPLHF
TGTGCCAGCAGTGAAGCCCCACAGGGGTATTCACCCCTCCACTTT
>TRBD1|TRBV13|TRBJ1-5|NA
CASSSGTGLEPQHF
TGTGCCAGCAGCTCCGGGACAGGCTTAGAGCCCCAGCATTTT
>TRBD1|TRBV4-1|TRBJ2-7|NA
CASSQPGQGRNEQYF
TGCGCCAGCAGCCAACCAGGACAGGGAAGAAACGAGCAGTACTTC
>NA|TRBV5-1|TRBJ1-2|NA
CASSLGGDGYTF
TGCGCCAGCAGCTTGGGCGGGGACGGCTACACCTTC
>TRBD2|TRBV5-4|TRBJ2-4|NA
CASSADGGALAKNIQYF
TGTGCCAGCAGCGCCGACGGGGGGGCATTAGCCAAAAACATTCAGTACTTC
>NA|TRBV18|TRBJ2-1|NA
CASSPPTRRRNEQFF
TGTGCCAGCTCACCACCGACCCGCCGGAGGAATGAGCAGTTCTTC
>NA|TRBV3-1/TRBV3-2|TRBJ2-3|NA
CASSPTGTDTQYF
TGTGCCAGCAGCCCGACAGGAACAGATACGCAGTATTTT
>NA|TRBV19|TRBJ2-3|NA
CASSVAGTDTQYF
TGTGCCAGTAGTGTAGCCGGCACAGATACGCAGTATTTT
>NA|TRBV11-1|TRBJ1-2|once
CASSLAPGRIYGYTF
TGTGCCAGCAGCTTAGCCCCAGGGCGAATCTATGGCTACACCTTC
>TRBD1|TRBV28|TRBJ1-5|NA
CASSLMAGGNQPQHF
TGTGCCAGCAGTTTAATGGCAGGGGGTAATCAGCCCCAGCATTTT
>TRBD2|TRBV9|TRBJ2-3|NA
CASSVDGGGTDTQYF
TGTGCCAGCAGCGTAGATGGGGGGGGAACAGATACGCAGTATTTT
>TRBD1|TRBV9|TRBJ1-1|NA
CASSVGAGGRWTEAFF
TGTGCCAGCAGCGTAGGGGCAGGGGGCCGATGGACTGAAGCTTTCTTT
>NA|TRBV20-1|TRBJ2-3|NA
CSASGAVGITDTQYF
TGCAGTGCTAGTGGCGCGGTGGGTATCACAGATACGCAGTATTTT
>TRBD2|TRBV28|TRBJ2-3|once
CASRSLAGNTDTQYF
TGTGCCAGCAGGTCACTAGCGGGGAACACAGATACGCAGTATTTT
>TRBD1|TRBV30|TRBJ2-5|NA
CAWSVSQGAYETQYF
TGTGCCTGGAGTGTATCCCAGGGGGCTTATGAGACCCAGTACTTC
>TRBD1|TRBV3-1/TRBV3-2|TRBJ1-6|NA
CASSQRLGTDNSPLHF
TGTGCCAGCAGCCAAAGGTTAGGGACAGATAATTCACCCCTCCACTTT
>TRBD1|TRBV5-1|TRBJ2-3|NA
CASSSGTASDTQYF
TGCGCCAGCAGCTCAGGGACAGCATCAGATACGCAGTATTTT
>TRBD2|TRBV4-1|TRBJ2-7|once
CASSQVGGGALDEQYF
TGCGCCAGCAGCCAAGTCGGCGGGGGGGCTCTGGACGAGCAGTACTTC
>TRBD1|TRBV30|TRBJ1-2|NA
CAWSGQGRDGYTF
TGTGCCTGGAGTGGACAGGGGAGAGACGGCTACACCTTC
>NA|TRBV11-3|TRBJ2-7|NA
CASSSITRVYEQYF
TGTGCCAGCAGCTCAATAACGAGAGTCTACGAGCAGTACTTC
>NA|TRBV11-2|TRBJ1-5|NA
CASSDLDQPQHF
TGTGCCAGCAGCGACTTAGATCAGCCCCAGCATTTT
>TRBD1|TRBV5-1|TRBJ1-2|NA
CASSLGQGLGGYTF
TGCGCCAGCAGCTTGGGACAGGGGTTGGGTGGCTACACCTTC
>NA|TRBV6-2/TRBV6-3|TRBJ1-1|NA
CASSYPSEAFF
TGTGCCAGCAGTTACCCTTCTGAAGCTTTCTTT
>NA|TRBV5-1|TRBJ2-1|NA
CASSLGRGGEQFF
TGCGCCAGCAGCTTGGGTAGGGGCGGCGAGCAGTTCTTC
>NA|TRBV6-4|TRBJ1-1|NA
CASRVEESTEAFF
TGTGCCAGCAGGGTTGAGGAGAGCACTGAAGCTTTCTTT
>TRBD1|TRBV10-3|TRBJ1-2|NA
CAISAPGQGDYGYTF
TGTGCCATCAGTGCGCCGGGACAGGGAGACTATGGCTACACCTTC
>NA|TRBV4-3|TRBJ2-1|NA
CASSQDLNGRNEQFF
TGCGCCAGCAGCCAAGATTTGAACGGGAGAAATGAGCAGTTCTTC
>TRBD1|TRBV9|TRBJ1-6|NA
CASSATGQGAYSPLHF
TGTGCCAGCAGCGCCACCGGACAGGGGGCTTATTCACCCCTCCACTTT
>TRBD1|TRBV19|TRBJ1-2|NA
CASSTRRDRYSANYGYTF
TGTGCCAGTAGTACTCGCCGGGACAGGTATTCAGCTAACTATGGCTACACCTTC
>TRBD1|TRBV24-1|TRBJ2-7|NA
CATAAYATGRYEQYF
TGTGCCACCGCTGCCTACGCGACAGGGCGCTACGAGCAGTACTTC
>TRBD2|TRBV9|TRBJ2-1|NA
CASSVELAGDNEQFF
TGTGCCAGCAGCGTAGAACTAGCGGGGGACAATGAGCAGTTCTTC
>TRBD1|TRBV24-1|TRBJ1-1|NA
CATSDWGQGAAFF
TGTGCCACCAGTGATTGGGGACAGGGGGCGGCTTTCTTT
>NA|TRBV19|TRBJ1-4|many
CASSTLPIGIGEKLFF
TGTGCCAGTAGTACCCTACCGATCGGTATCGGTGAAAAACTGTTTTTT
>NA|TRBV5-1|TRBJ2-1|few
CASSMFTSNEQFF
TGCGCCAGCAGCATGTTCACTAGCAATGAGCAGTTCTTC
>NA|TRBV20-1|TRBJ1-1|NA
CSASFAGIDTEAFF
TGCAGTGCTAGTTTCGCAGGGATTGACACTGAAGCTTTCTTT
>NA|TRBV14|TRBJ1-3|NA
CASSRGNTGSILGNTIYF
TGTGCCAGCAGCCGGGGTAATACAGGGTCGATTCTTGGAAACACCATATATTTT